This T cell receptor beta chain was sequenced in a study of cytomegalovirus exposure and HLA in healthy donors. Whole-study results and caveats: In the 120 validation repertoires, just under 95% of cluster scores exceeded 0, per a later analysis. Reports indicated that the classifier achieved high specificity and sensitivity in diagnosing cytomegalovirus status. It was confirmed in vitro that a few of the CMV-associated chains were specific for CMV antigens. Altogether, 170 or so TCR beta chains were recorded as cytomegalovirus-associated.

Produced via immunoSEQ multiplex PCR; TCRdb's table is partial and in-frame only. The repertoire holds over 75,000 clones, with approximately 91% as singletons. Trimming cost V 2 bases and J 6 bases, with 17 bases left between them. CDR1 is SGHAT and CDR2 is FQNNGV in the germline V gene. The CDR3 is made up of 15 amino acids. With respect to this clone: Its antigen is unknown.

This TCR was recovered from a man under 40 in good health and CMV-seronegative. The specimen was PBMCs. The chain combines TRBV11-2 with TRBJ2-7; D might be TRBD1 (7 bases). The CDR3 DNA follows: TGTGCCAGCAGCTTAAAGCAGGGGGACTCCCTCGAGCAGTACTTC. This sequence encodes CASSLKQGDSLEQYF.